Each of the 23 T cell receptor beta chains below was sequenced from the same sample in a study of T cell responses to AZD1222 COVID-19 vaccine. TCRdb's table, derived via immunoSEQ multiplex PCR, lists solely in-frame clones and lacks some. The data show some 120,000 clones, with approximately 87% seen just once and roughly 12% held by the top ten. This specimen consisted of peripheral blood, obtained on day 0 of AZD1222 vaccination. These TCRs come from an adult in good health.

The chain is built from TRBV15 and TRBJ1-1, with D perhaps matching TRBD1 (5 bases). Germline CDR1 is LNHNV and CDR2 is YYDKDF (reference sequence). The CDR3 is made up of 15 amino acids. V shed 2 bases and J shed 4 bases, with 14 bases lying between them. This CDR3 reads CATSRLGVLGTEAFF. CDR3 nucleotides: TGTGCCACCAGCAGATTAGGGGTCCTCGGCACTGAAGCTTTCTTT.

The chain joins TRBV7-6 to TRBJ2-3; possibly TRBD1 or TRBD2 for D (5 bases each). The germline V gene has CDR1 SGHVS and CDR2 FNYEAQ. CDR3 length: 18 residues. V gave up 2 bases and J gave up 2 bases, with 20 bases separating them. As DNA, the CDR3 is TGTGCCAGCAGCTTAACATACCCGGGACGGACTTTCACAGATACGCAGTATTTT. Protein sequence: CASSLTYPGRTFTDTQYF.

V and J are TRBV5-1 and TRBJ2-1; possible D gene TRBD2, 5 bases. Between the trimmed V and J ends, which lost 0 bases and 7 bases, there was a span of 14 bases. This CDR3 has 15 amino acids. Germline lookup yields CDR1 SGHRS and CDR2 YFSETQ. Here the CDR3 DNA reads TGCGCCAGCAGCTTGGGAGGCGGGCCCAGGAATGAGCAGTTCTTC. Amino acids: CASSLGGGPRNEQFF.

This rearrangement joins TRBV5-6 to TRBJ2-2, with a weak D call TRBD2 (7 bases). The CDR3 runs 16 residues. Germline assignment: CDR1 SGHDT and CDR2 YYEEEE. The germline V and J ends were trimmed by 0 bases and 3 bases, with 12 bases remaining between them. CDR3 sequence: CASSLVRGAHTGELFF. For the CDR3, the DNA is TGTGCCAGCAGCTTGGTCCGGGGGGCTCACACCGGGGAGCTGTTTTTT.

The chain is built from TRBV10-3 and TRBJ1-2, with D tentatively TRBD1 (5 bases). Germline V gene data show CDR1 as ENHRY and CDR2 as SYGVKD. CDR3 length: 16 residues. With 2 bases removed from V and 2 bases from J, the gap between germline ends came to 15 bases. The chain's CDR3 is CAISEGPSRGNYGYTF. CDR3 nucleotide sequence: TGTGCCATCAGTGAGGGGCCCTCGAGGGGAAACTATGGCTACACCTTC.

V usage is TRBV28 and J usage is TRBJ1-6, with D hard to call. The V end was cut by 5 bases, the J end by 10 bases, with 9 bases between. CDR3 length equals 12 residues. The germline gives CDR1 MDHEN, CDR2 SYDVKM. CDR3 nucleotide sequence: TGTGCCAGCAGTGCGTTAAACTCACCCCTCCACTTT. This encodes CASSALNSPLHF.

The J gene is TRBJ2-1, the V gene TRBV20-1; the D is unclear. CDR3 length: 11 amino acids. V was trimmed by 5 bases and J by 10 bases, leaving 12 bases between them. Germline loops: CDR1 DFQATT, CDR2 SNEGSKA (reference sequence). Written as DNA, the CDR3 is TGCAGTGCTGGGCAGGACGGCGAGCAGTTCTTC. Translated: CSAGQDGEQFF.

V and J are TRBV6-5 and TRBJ1-5, with TRBD1 as a possible D gene (6 bases). V shed 4 bases and J shed 7 bases, with 11 bases lying between them. The CDR3 has 13 amino acids. Germline V CDR1 and CDR2: MNHEY, SVGAGI. In DNA form, the CDR3 reads TGTGCCAGCAGTTCAACAGGGAGGCAGCCCCAGCATTTT. Translation: CASSSTGRQPQHF.

The chain links TRBV19 to TRBJ1-4, with TRBD1 as a possible D gene (5 bases). The CDR3 extends over 15 amino acids. Trimming stripped 4 bases from V and 0 bases from J, with 9 bases between. CDR1 and CDR2 from the germline V gene are LNHDA and SQIVND (reference sequence). The CDR3 loop reads CASSKQVATNEKLFF. The CDR3 bases are TGTGCCAGTAGTAAACAGGTTGCAACTAATGAAAAACTGTTTTTT.

The rearrangement uses TRBV20-1 and TRBJ2-7; D remains ambiguous. The CDR3 loop spans 13 amino acids. V lost 3 bases to trimming and J lost 0 bases, with 9 bases between them. Germline CDR1 reads DFQATT; CDR2 reads SNEGSKA (reference sequence). The CDR3 DNA sequence: TGCAGTGCTAGTCCCGCGGACTCCTACGAGCAGTACTTC. This translates into CSASPADSYEQYF.

The J gene is TRBJ2-2, the V gene TRBV5-1; D gene uncertain. CDR1 and CDR2 from the germline V gene are SGHRS and YFSETQ. The V end lost 1 base, the J end lost 1 base, and 11 bases lay between the germline ends. The length of the CDR3 is 16 residues. The CDR3 nucleotides read TGCGCCAGCAGCTTGTTCTCCTTACAGAACACCGGGGAGCTGTTTTTT. The encoded protein is CASSLFSLQNTGELFF.

The rearrangement links TRBV6-5 to TRBJ2-7; no definite D call. The CDR3 consists of 13 residues. Germline CDR1 and CDR2: MNHEY and SVGAGI. Trimming took off 1 base at V and 4 bases at J, with 8 bases between the two ends. The CDR3 reads CASSYFSRYEQYF. The CDR3 DNA sequence: TGTGCCAGCAGTTACTTTAGCCGATACGAGCAGTACTTC.

The chain uses TRBV5-4 and TRBJ1-2; D gene unclear. This CDR3 has 15 residues. Germline V gene data show CDR1 as SGHNT and CDR2 as YYREEE (reference sequence). V lost 3 bases and J 4 bases, leaving 16 bases between the germline ends. The CDR3 DNA follows: TGTGCCAGCAGCTCGCCCGTCACGGTGGGCTATGGCTACACCTTC. This sequence encodes CASSSPVTVGYGYTF. The full variable domain, completed using reference TRBV5-4 and TRBJ1-2, is ETGVTQSPTHLIKTRGQQVTLRCSSQSGHNTVSWYQQALGQGPQFIFQYYREEENGRGNFPPRFSGLQFPNYSSELNVNALELDDSALYLCASSSPVTVGYGYTFGSGTRLTVV.

CDR3 region: CASSLTPGTVYNEQFF. The CDR3 DNA reads as TGTGCCAGCAGCCTTACTCCCGGGACAGTCTACAATGAGCAGTTCTTC. The J gene is TRBJ2-1, the V gene TRBV9; 7 bases are shared with TRBD1. The ends lost 4 bases at V and 3 bases at J; junction bases unmatched: 10. Germline V gene sequence: CDR1 SGDLS, CDR2 YYNGEE. This CDR3 has 16 residues.

The CDR3 DNA is TGTGCCAGCAGTGAAAAAGGGGGACTAGCGGGCGCCCTTAGCTCCTACAATGAGCAGTTCTTC. Translating it yields CASSEKGGLAGALSSYNEQFF. The rearrangement links TRBV6-1 to TRBJ2-1; 12 bases fit TRBD2. This CDR3 is 21 amino acids long. Germline V gene data show CDR1 as MNHNS and CDR2 as SASEGT. With V trimmed by 2 bases and J by 0 bases, 14 bases remained unmatched.

The chain is built from TRBV20-1 and TRBJ2-3; 8 bases match TRBD1. The CDR3 has 16 residues. Germline V CDR1 and CDR2: DFQATT, SNEGSKA (reference sequence). With V trimmed by 3 bases and J by 2 bases, 10 bases remained unmatched. The CDR3: CSASPVQGAVTDTQYF. CDR3 sequence (DNA): TGCAGTGCTAGTCCCGTCCAGGGGGCGGTCACAGATACGCAGTATTTT.

This chain links TRBV9 with TRBJ2-7; D not resolved. The CDR3 runs to 15 residues. CDR1 and CDR2 from the germline V gene are SGDLS and YYNGEE. Trimming removed 0 bases at V and 1 base at J, with 11 bases between. DNA of the CDR3: TGTGCCAGCAGCGTAGAGGCGATACCTTCCTACGAGCAGTACTTC. It specifies CASSVEAIPSYEQYF.

In this sample, this clone turned up many times. The gene calls are TRBV19 and TRBJ1-6; D gene ambiguous. This CDR3 is built from 15 residues. The V gene's germline CDR1 is LNHDA and CDR2 SQIVND (reference sequence). The V gene lost 6 bases and the J gene lost 10 bases, with 19 bases spanning the gap. The CDR3 here is CASSGAGLFESPLHF. In DNA, the CDR3 is TGTGCCAGTAGCGGTGCAGGACTTTTTGAATCACCCCTCCACTTT. The full variable domain, rest sourced from reference TRBV19 and TRBJ1-6, is DGGITQSPKYLFRKEGQNVTLSCEQNLNHDAMYWYRQDPGQGLRLIYYSQIVNDFQKGDIAEGYSVSREKKESFPLTVTSAQKNPTAFYLCASSGAGLFESPLHFGNGTRLTVT.

This sequence joins TRBV10-3 and TRBJ1-6, with TRBD1 identical over 7 bases. V lost 10 bases and J lost 7; bases outside the gene matches: 10. Germline CDR1 and CDR2: ENHRY and SYGVKD. The CDR3 extends over 14 amino acids. The CDR3 nucleotides read TGTGCCACCACCCCCACAGGGGTAAATTCACCCCTCCACTTT. Protein sequence: CATTPTGVNSPLHF.

The V gene is TRBV27, the J gene TRBJ1-5; D gene ambiguous. Trimming removed 6 bases at V and 1 base at J, with 13 bases between. This CDR3 contains 15 residues. CDR1 and CDR2 (germline): MNHEY, SMNVEV (reference sequence). The CDR3 loop is CASSPTGGSNQPQHF. DNA of the CDR3: TGTGCCAGCAGCCCAACCGGAGGGAGCAATCAGCCCCAGCATTTT.

The chain recombines TRBV6-2 or TRBV6-3 with TRBJ1-4, with D unresolved. The CDR3 totals 13 residues. The ends were cut back, 4 bases at V and 15 bases at J, with 18 bases in the middle. The germline CDR1 and CDR2 sequences are MNHEY and SVGEGT. CDR3 residues: CASSSTSASLVFF. For the CDR3, the DNA is TGTGCCAGCAGTTCGACTTCCGCGAGTTTGGTGTTTTTT.

This clone was detected only a few times. The V gene is TRBV5-4, the J gene TRBJ2-1, with 7 bases matching TRBD1. The J segment lost 6 bases and the V segment lost 4 bases, leaving 7 bases of the junction unmatched. Germline CDR1 is SGHNT and CDR2 is YYREEE (reference sequence). CDR3 length equals 14 residues. As DNA, the CDR3 is TGTGCCAGCAGCCCGACAGGGTCTTCCAATGAGCAGTTCTTC. Encoded protein: CASSPTGSSNEQFF.

J is TRBJ2-4 and V is TRBV7-8; D is uncertain. Trimming shortened V by 0 bases and J by 5 bases, and 2 bases separated the two germline ends. This CDR3 comprises 12 residues. The germline V gene encodes CDR1 SGHVS and CDR2 FQNEAQ. The CDR3 bases are TGTGCCAGCAGCTTAGCGCAAAACATTCAGTACTTC. It translates to CASSLAQNIQYF.